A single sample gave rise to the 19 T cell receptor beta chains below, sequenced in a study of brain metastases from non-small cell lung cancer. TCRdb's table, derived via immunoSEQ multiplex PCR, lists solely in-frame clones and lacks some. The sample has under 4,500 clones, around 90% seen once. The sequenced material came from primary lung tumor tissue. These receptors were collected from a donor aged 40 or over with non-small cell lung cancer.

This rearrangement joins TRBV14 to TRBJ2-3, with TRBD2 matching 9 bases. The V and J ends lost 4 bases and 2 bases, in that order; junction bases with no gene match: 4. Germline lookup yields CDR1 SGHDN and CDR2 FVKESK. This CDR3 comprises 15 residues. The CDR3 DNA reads TGTGCCAGCAGCCCGCTAGCGGGACCCACAGATACGCAGTATTTT. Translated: CASSPLAGPTDTQYF.

Written as DNA, the CDR3 is TGTGCCAGCAGGGTCAGACAAGCTTTCTTT. Translated: CASRVRQAFF. This chain joins TRBV2 and TRBJ1-1; D is undetermined. V was cut by 6 bases and J by 9 bases, with 8 bases left in between. Per germline, CDR1 SNHLY and CDR2 FYNNEI. The CDR3 spans 10 residues.

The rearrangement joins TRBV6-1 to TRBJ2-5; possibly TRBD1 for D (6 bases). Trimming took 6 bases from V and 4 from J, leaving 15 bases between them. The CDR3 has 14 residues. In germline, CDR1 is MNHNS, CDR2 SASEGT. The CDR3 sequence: CASRIKTGGETQYF. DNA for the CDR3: TGTGCCAGCAGGATTAAGACAGGCGGAGAGACCCAGTACTTC.

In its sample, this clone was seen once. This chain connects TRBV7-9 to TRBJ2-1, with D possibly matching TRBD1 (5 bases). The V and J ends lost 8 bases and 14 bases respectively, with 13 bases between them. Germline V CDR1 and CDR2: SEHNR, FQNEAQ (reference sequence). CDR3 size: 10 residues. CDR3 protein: CASGHRPKFF. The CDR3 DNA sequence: TGTGCCAGCGGCCACAGGCCTAAGTTCTTC. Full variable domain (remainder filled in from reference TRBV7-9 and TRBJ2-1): DTGVSQNPRHKITKRGQNVTFRCDPISEHNRLYWYRQTLGQGPEFLTYFQNEAQLEKSRLLSDRFSAERPKGSFSTLEIQRTEQGDSAMYLCASGHRPKFFGPGTRLTVL.

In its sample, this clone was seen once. As DNA, the CDR3 is TGCGCCAGCAGCTTGTACGGGGAGAAGTTGATGAACACTGAAGCTTTCTTT. Encoded protein: CASSLYGEKLMNTEAFF. The rearrangement uses TRBV5-1 and TRBJ1-1; D uncertain. The CDR3 has 17 amino acids. The germline V gene has CDR1 SGHRS and CDR2 YFSETQ. Trimming removed 1 base at V and 0 bases at J, with 16 bases between.

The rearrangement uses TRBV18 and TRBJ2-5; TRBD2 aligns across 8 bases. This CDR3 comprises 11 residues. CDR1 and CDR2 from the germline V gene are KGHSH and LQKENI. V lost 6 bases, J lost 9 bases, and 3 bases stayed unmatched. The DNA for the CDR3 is TGTGCCAGCTCCGACGGGGGGGCCCAGTACTTC. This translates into CASSDGGAQYF.

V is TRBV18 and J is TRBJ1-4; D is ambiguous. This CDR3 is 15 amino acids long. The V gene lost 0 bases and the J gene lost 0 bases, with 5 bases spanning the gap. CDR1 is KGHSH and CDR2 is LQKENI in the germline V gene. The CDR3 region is CASSPPSATNEKLFF. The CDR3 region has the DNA TGTGCCAGCTCACCACCCAGCGCAACTAATGAAAAACTGTTTTTT.

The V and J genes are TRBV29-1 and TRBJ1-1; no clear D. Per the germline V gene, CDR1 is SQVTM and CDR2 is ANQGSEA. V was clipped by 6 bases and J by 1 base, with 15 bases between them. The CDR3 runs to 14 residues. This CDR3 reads CSVASRMGNTEAFF. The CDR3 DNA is TGCAGCGTAGCCTCCCGGATGGGGAACACTGAAGCTTTCTTT.

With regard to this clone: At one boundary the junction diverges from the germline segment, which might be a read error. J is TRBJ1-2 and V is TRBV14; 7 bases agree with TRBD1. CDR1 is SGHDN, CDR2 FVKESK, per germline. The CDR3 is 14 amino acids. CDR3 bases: TGTGCCAGCAGTCCAGGGGGAACTAACTATGGCTACACCTTT. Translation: CASSPGGTNYGYTF.

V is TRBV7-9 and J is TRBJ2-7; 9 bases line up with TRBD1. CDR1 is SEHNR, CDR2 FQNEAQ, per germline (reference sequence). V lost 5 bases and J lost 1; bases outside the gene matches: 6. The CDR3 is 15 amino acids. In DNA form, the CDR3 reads TGTGCCAGCAGCATAGGGACAGGGACTTCCTACGAGCAGTACTTC. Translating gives CASSIGTGTSYEQYF.

The CDR3 loop is CASSLPRTWSQYF. In DNA form, the CDR3 reads TGTGCCAGCAGTCTCCCGCGGACGTGGTCACAGTATTTT. The chain recombines TRBV28 with TRBJ1-5; no clear D. The better agreement between TRBJ2-3 and the DNA end casts doubt on the J call. CDR3 length equals 13 residues. Germline assignment: CDR1 MDHEN and CDR2 SYDVKM.

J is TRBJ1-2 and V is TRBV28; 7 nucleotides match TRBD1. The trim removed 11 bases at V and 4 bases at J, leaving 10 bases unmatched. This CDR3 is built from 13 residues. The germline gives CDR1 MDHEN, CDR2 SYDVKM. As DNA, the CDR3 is TGTGCCGGGGCGACAGGGACCATCTATGGCTACACCTTC. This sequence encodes CAGATGTIYGYTF.

The CDR3 is CASSSRTAITGELFF. In nucleotides, the CDR3 is TGTGCCAGCAGCTCACGGACAGCTATCACCGGGGAGCTGTTTTTT. The chain recombines TRBV7-9 with TRBJ2-2, with D maybe TRBD1 (6 bases). V dropped 4 bases and J dropped 4 bases, with 13 bases sitting between them. The CDR3 totals 15 residues. The germline CDR1 and CDR2 sequences are SEHNR and FQNEAQ (reference sequence).

CDR3 protein: CASSLTGTRYEQYF. In DNA form, the CDR3 reads TGTGCCAGTAGCCTCACCGGGACTCGCTACGAGCAGTACTTC. The chain combines TRBV19 with TRBJ2-7, with a tentative D call TRBD2 (6 bases). The germline gives CDR1 LNHDA, CDR2 SQIVND (reference sequence). The CDR3 extends over 14 amino acids. Deletions cut 6 bases from V and 3 bases from J, with 15 bases between.

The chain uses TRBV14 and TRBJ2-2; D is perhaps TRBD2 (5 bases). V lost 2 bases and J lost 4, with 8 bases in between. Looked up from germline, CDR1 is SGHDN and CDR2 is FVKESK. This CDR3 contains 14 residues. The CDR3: CASSQNSVTGELFF. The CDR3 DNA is TGTGCCAGCAGCCAAAATAGCGTCACCGGGGAGCTGTTTTTT. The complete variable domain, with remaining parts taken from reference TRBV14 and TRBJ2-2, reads EAGVTQFPSHSVIEKGQTVTLRCDPISGHDNLYWYRRVMGKEIKFLLHFVKESKQDESGMPNNRFLAERTGGTYSTLKVQPAELEDSGVYFCASSQNSVTGELFFGEGSRLTVL.

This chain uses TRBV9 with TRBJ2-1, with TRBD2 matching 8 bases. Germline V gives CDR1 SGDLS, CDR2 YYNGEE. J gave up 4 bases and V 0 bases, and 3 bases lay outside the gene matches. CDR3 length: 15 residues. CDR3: CASSVASGGYNEQFF. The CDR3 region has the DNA TGTGCCAGCAGCGTAGCGAGCGGGGGATACAATGAGCAGTTCTTC.

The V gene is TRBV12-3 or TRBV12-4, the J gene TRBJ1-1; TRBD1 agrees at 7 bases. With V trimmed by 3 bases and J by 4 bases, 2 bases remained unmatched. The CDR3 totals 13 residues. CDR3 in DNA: TGTGCCAGCAGTTTCGGACAGGCCACTGAAGCTTTCTTT. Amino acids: CASSFGQATEAFF.

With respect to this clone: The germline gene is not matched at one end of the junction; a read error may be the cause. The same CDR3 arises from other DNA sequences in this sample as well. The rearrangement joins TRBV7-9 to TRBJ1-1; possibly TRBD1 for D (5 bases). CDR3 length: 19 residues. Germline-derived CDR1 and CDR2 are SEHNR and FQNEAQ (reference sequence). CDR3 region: CASSLGEIGTLGKNTEAFF. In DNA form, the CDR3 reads TGTGCTAGCAGCTTGGGTGAAATTGGGACTTTAGGGAAGAACACTGAAGCTTTCTTT.

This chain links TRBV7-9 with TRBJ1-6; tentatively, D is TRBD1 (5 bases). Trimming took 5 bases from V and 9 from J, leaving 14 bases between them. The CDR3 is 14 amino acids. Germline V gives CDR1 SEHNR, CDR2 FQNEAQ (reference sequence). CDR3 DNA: TGTGCCAGCAGCCCCGGGACTGACACTTCACCCCTCCACTTT. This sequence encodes CASSPGTDTSPLHF. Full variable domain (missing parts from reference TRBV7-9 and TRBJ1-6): DTGVSQNPRHKITKRGQNVTFRCDPISEHNRLYWYRQTLGQGPEFLTYFQNEAQLEKSRLLSDRFSAERPKGSFSTLEIQRTEQGDSAMYLCASSPGTDTSPLHFGNGTRLTVT.